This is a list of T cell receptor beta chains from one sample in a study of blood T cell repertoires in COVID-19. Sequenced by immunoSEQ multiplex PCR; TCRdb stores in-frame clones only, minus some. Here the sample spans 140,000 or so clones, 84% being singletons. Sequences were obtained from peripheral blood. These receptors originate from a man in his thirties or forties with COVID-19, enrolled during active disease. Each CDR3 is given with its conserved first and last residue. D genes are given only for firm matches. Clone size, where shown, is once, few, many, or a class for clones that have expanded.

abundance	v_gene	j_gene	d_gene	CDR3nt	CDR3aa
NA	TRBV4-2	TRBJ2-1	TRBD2	TGTGCCAGCAGCACGCGGGAGGTGAACAATGAGCAGTTCTTC	CASSTREVNNEQFF
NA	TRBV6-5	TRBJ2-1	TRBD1	TGTGCCAGCGGATCCGGGACAGGGCACAATGAGCAGTTCTTC	CASGSGTGHNEQFF
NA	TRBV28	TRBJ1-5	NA	TGTGCCAGCAGTTTTTTCGGCCAGCCTAGTTTT	CASSFFGQPSF
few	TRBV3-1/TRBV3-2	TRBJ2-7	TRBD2	TGTGCCAGCAGCCACACTAGCGACAGCTACGAGCAGTACTTC	CASSHTSDSYEQYF
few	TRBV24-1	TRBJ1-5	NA	TGTGCCACCGGGCAGAACAATCAGCCCCAGCATTTT	CATGQNNQPQHF
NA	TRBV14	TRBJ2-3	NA	TGTGCCAGCAGCCAAGACGCAGGGAGCACAGATACGCAGTATTTT	CASSQDAGSTDTQYF
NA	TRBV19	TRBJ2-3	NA	TGTGCCAGTAGTATAGGGACTTCTACCCGCACAGATACGCAGTATTTT	CASSIGTSTRTDTQYF
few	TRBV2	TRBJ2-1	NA	TGTGCCAGCAGTGACGGCCTAGCGTACAATGAGCAGTTCTTC	CASSDGLAYNEQFF
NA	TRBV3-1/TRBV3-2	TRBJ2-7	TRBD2	TGTGCCAGCAGCCAAGCGGGAGGGTCCTACGAGCAGTACTTC	CASSQAGGSYEQYF
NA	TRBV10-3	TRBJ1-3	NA	TGTGCCATCACCCAAGGCGGCTCTGGAAACACCATATATTTT	CAITQGGSGNTIYF
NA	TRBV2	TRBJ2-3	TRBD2	TGTGCCAGCAGTGAGAGGGCGGGAGGGCGCACAGATACGCAGTATTTT	CASSERAGGRTDTQYF
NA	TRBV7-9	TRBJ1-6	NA	TGTGCCAGCAGCTTCTGGAGCGGTTCACCCCTCCACTTT	CASSFWSGSPLHF
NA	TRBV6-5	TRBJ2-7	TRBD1	TGTGCCAGCAGGAATCCGGGACAGGTAGACGAGCAGTACTTC	CASRNPGQVDEQYF
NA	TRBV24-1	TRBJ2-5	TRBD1	TGTGCCACCAGTGATCGCTACCGGGACAGGCAAGAGACCCAGTACTTC	CATSDRYRDRQETQYF
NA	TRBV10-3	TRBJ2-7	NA	TGTGCCATCAGTGACCGGGGCTACGAGCAGTACTTC	CAISDRGYEQYF
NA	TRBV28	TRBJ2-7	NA	TGTGCCAGCAGTTTTGCCCTTCGACAGGCTAACGAGCAGTACTTC	CASSFALRQANEQYF
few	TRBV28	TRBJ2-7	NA	TGTGCCAGCAGTAACGCAGCGCTTGGAACCTACGAGCAGTACTTC	CASSNAALGTYEQYF
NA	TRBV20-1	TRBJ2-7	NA	TGCAGTGCAAAAAGACTCCCCGAGCAGTACTTC	CSAKRLPEQYF
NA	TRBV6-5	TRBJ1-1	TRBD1	TGTGCCAGCAGTTTGACAGGGGCCAGGGGGACTGAAGCTTTCTTT	CASSLTGARGTEAFF
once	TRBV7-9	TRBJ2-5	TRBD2	TGTGCCAGCAGCTTAGCTAGCGGGAGGGCCTCAGAGACCCAGTACTTC	CASSLASGRASETQYF
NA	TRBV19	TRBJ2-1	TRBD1	TGTGCCAGTAGTCAAGTAGGCTTGACAGGGGAGTTCTTC	CASSQVGLTGEFF
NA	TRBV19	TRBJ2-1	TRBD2	TGTGCCAGTAGCCCTAGCGGACTCTACAATGAGCAGTTCTTC	CASSPSGLYNEQFF